The 18 T cell receptor beta chains in this list originate from one sample, sequenced in a study of technical replicates of blood from a few donors. Sequenced by immunoSEQ multiplex PCR; TCRdb stores in-frame clones only, minus some. The sample records about 70,000 clones, nearly 98% being singletons. Sequenced input: T cells isolated from PBMCs. The receptors come from a human donor in good health.

The genes are TRBV9 and TRBJ2-7; D possibly corresponds to TRBD2 (6 bases). CDR1 SGDLS and CDR2 YYNGEE come from the germline V gene. This CDR3 has 15 amino acids. With 2 bases removed from V and 4 bases from J, the gap between germline ends came to 16 bases. The CDR3 sequence is CASSVYGISGYEQYF. CDR3 in DNA: TGTGCCAGCAGCGTCTACGGTATTAGCGGATACGAGCAGTACTTC.

The rearrangement links TRBV19 to TRBJ2-1; 11 bases align to TRBD1. V lost 7 bases to trimming and J lost 8 bases; unmatched junction nucleotides: 7. Germline V gives CDR1 LNHDA, CDR2 SQIVND (reference sequence). This CDR3 comprises 14 residues. DNA of the CDR3: TGTGCCAGTACCGGACAGGGGGCTTTGGATGAGCAGTTCTTC. Amino acids: CASTGQGALDEQFF.

This chain uses TRBV28 with TRBJ1-1; D not resolved. This CDR3 spans 14 amino acids. Trimming took 1 base from V and 9 from J, leaving 15 bases between them. CDR1 and CDR2 (germline): MDHEN, SYDVKM. The DNA of the CDR3 is TGTGCCAGCAGTTTATCCACCCCCGGGTCTCAAGCTTTCTTT. Translation: CASSLSTPGSQAFF.

J is TRBJ1-1 and V is TRBV19; no definite D call. CDR1 and CDR2 (germline): LNHDA, SQIVND (reference sequence). The CDR3 is made up of 14 amino acids. The V and J ends lost 1 base and 2 bases respectively, with 8 bases between them. The CDR3 spells CASSIAPENTEAFF. The CDR3 region has the DNA TGTGCCAGTAGTATAGCACCAGAAAACACTGAAGCTTTCTTT.

The chain employs TRBV7-8 and TRBJ2-1, with D maybe TRBD2 (6 bases). The CDR3 is 18 amino acids. The germline V gene has CDR1 SGHVS and CDR2 FQNEAQ. Trimming shortened V by 7 bases and J by 0 bases, and 22 bases separated the two germline ends. The CDR3 DNA is TGTGCCAGCACCCTGGCGGGAAACCCCCCGAGCTCCTACAATGAGCAGTTCTTC. Its protein product is CASTLAGNPPSSYNEQFF.

The J gene is TRBJ2-5, the V gene TRBV13; TRBD1 matches at 7 bases. The germline V gene has CDR1 PRHDT and CDR2 FYEKMQ (reference sequence). Trimming at V came to 5 bases and at J to 5 bases, leaving 5 bases not matched to a gene. The length of the CDR3 is 13 residues. CDR3: CASSEDRPETQYF. Here the CDR3 DNA reads TGTGCCAGCAGCGAGGACAGGCCGGAGACCCAGTACTTC. Variable domain in full (rest from reference TRBV13 and TRBJ2-5): AAGVIQSPRHLIKEKRETATLKCYPIPRHDTVYWYQQGPGQDPQFLISFYEKMQSDKGSIPDRFSAQQFSDYHSELNMSSLELGDSALYFCASSEDRPETQYFGPGTRLLVL.

The chain couples TRBV5-1 to TRBJ1-2; D remains unclear. CDR1 and CDR2 from the germline V gene are SGHRS and YFSETQ. This CDR3 is 16 amino acids long. V was clipped by 0 bases and J by 4 bases, with 16 bases between them. In nucleotides, the CDR3 is TGCGCCAGCAGCTTGGGTCCGGAGGGTACGGGCTATGGCTACACCTTC. The encoded protein is CASSLGPEGTGYGYTF.

Here the CDR3 DNA reads TGTGCCAGCAGCTTAAACGGGGTGGGGTACAATGAGCAGTTCTTC. This sequence encodes CASSLNGVGYNEQFF. The genes are TRBV7-2 and TRBJ2-1; the D gene is possibly TRBD2 (5 bases). CDR1 is SGHTA and CDR2 is FQGNSA in the germline V gene. The CDR3 sequence is 15 residues long. V lost 2 bases to trimming and J lost 4 bases, with 12 bases between them.

The V and J genes are TRBV6-5 and TRBJ2-7, with 10 bases that match TRBD1. This CDR3 region has 14 residues. V lost 10 bases and J lost 1; bases outside the gene matches: 7. Germline V lookup: CDR1 MNHEY, CDR2 SVGAGI. CDR3 residues: CATSLGQGSYEQYF. CDR3 DNA sequence: TGTGCCACCAGCCTGGGACAGGGGTCCTACGAGCAGTACTTC.

This sequence joins TRBV6-5 and TRBJ2-7; D gene uncertain. The ends were cut back, 4 bases at V and 7 bases at J, with 8 bases in the middle. CDR3 size: 11 residues. Germline V gene sequence: CDR1 MNHEY, CDR2 SVGAGI. CDR3 bases: TGTGCCAGCAGTTCGGGTTTGGAGCAGTACTTC. It yields the protein CASSSGLEQYF.

The chain links TRBV28 to TRBJ1-1; D unresolved. CDR1 and CDR2 (germline): MDHEN, SYDVKM. The CDR3 covers 13 residues. V gave up 6 bases and J gave up 3 bases, with 11 bases separating them. CDR3 nucleotide sequence: TGTGCCAGCAGGGAGGACGAGGACACTGAAGCTTTCTTT. Amino acid sequence: CASREDEDTEAFF.

This chain connects TRBV11-2 to TRBJ1-1, with TRBD1 as a possible D gene (6 bases). CDR1 SGHAT and CDR2 FQNNGV come from the germline V gene. The CDR3 is 17 residues long. V lost 0 bases and J lost 0, with 14 bases in between. The CDR3 DNA follows: TGTGCCAGCAGCTTAGATCTCACAGGGACCATGAACACTGAAGCTTTCTTT. Translation gives CASSLDLTGTMNTEAFF.

This sequence joins TRBV10-3 and TRBJ1-1; possibly TRBD1 for D (6 bases). The germline V gene has CDR1 ENHRY and CDR2 SYGVKD. The ends were cut back, 7 bases at V and 3 bases at J, with 15 bases in the middle. The CDR3 spans 14 residues. This CDR3 reads CAIKGTQGYTEAFF. The CDR3 region has the DNA TGTGCCATCAAGGGTACGCAGGGGTACACTGAAGCTTTCTTT.

The gene calls are TRBV7-2 and TRBJ2-5, with D tentatively TRBD1 (6 bases). Looked up from germline, CDR1 is SGHTA and CDR2 is FQGNSA. This CDR3 spans 14 amino acids. Trimming removed 5 bases from V and 4 bases from J, with 14 bases in between. The CDR3 DNA reads as TGTGCCAGCAGCGAAGACAGGTTGGGAGAGACCCAGTACTTC. Translating it yields CASSEDRLGETQYF. Complete variable domain (other parts from reference TRBV7-2 and TRBJ2-5): GAGVSQSPSNKVTEKGKDVELRCDPISGHTALYWYRQSLGQGLEFLIYFQGNSAPDKSGLPSDRFSAERTGGSVSTLTIQRTQQEDSAVYLCASSEDRLGETQYFGPGTRLLVL.

V is TRBV5-1 and J is TRBJ2-7, with D possibly being TRBD2 (6 bases). Germline V gene data show CDR1 as SGHRS and CDR2 as YFSETQ. Trimming pared 0 bases from V and 6 bases from J, leaving 16 bases between. The length of the CDR3 is 15 residues. CDR3 DNA sequence: TGCGCCAGCAGCTTGGATCGGGGGAAGTGGGGCGAGCAGTACTTC. It specifies CASSLDRGKWGEQYF. Filled out from reference TRBV5-1 and TRBJ2-7, the complete variable domain reads KAGVTQTPRYLIKTRGQQVTLSCSPISGHRSVSWYQQTPGQGLQFLFEYFSETQRNKGNFPGRFSGRQFSNSRSEMNVSTLELGDSALYLCASSLDRGKWGEQYFGPGTRLTVT.

The chain uses TRBV2 and TRBJ2-2; 7 positions match TRBD2. Germline V gives CDR1 SNHLY, CDR2 FYNNEI. The CDR3 has 14 residues. V dropped 7 bases and J dropped 6; count of bases not matched to a gene: 8. CDR3 amino acids: CASIGRGGAGELFF. The CDR3 DNA reads as TGTGCCAGCATCGGGCGGGGAGGGGCCGGGGAGCTGTTTTTT.

This chain uses TRBV9 with TRBJ1-3, with 9 bases fitting TRBD1. This CDR3 has 14 amino acids. CDR1 is SGDLS, CDR2 YYNGEE, per germline. V lost 4 bases and J lost 7; bases outside the gene matches: 6. The CDR3 DNA reads as TGTGCCAGCAGCTCCAGGACAGGGGAGAACACCATATATTTT. It encodes CASSSRTGENTIYF.

This chain connects TRBV13 to TRBJ1-5, with TRBD1 matching 7 bases. Germline V CDR1 and CDR2: PRHDT, FYEKMQ (reference sequence). The CDR3 has 14 amino acids. Trimming cost V 7 bases and J 2 bases; bases outside gene matches: 5. The CDR3 nucleotides read TGTGCCAGCACTCTAGGGGGCGGCAATCAGCCCCAGCATTTT. The encoded protein is CASTLGGGNQPQHF.